The source of this T cell receptor (beta chain) is a study of T-cell reconstitution after alpha-beta-depleted transplantation in children. This clonotype was found a few times. The germline V gene encodes CDR1 SGHTA and CDR2 FQGNSA. The CDR3 runs 14 residues. Trimming cost V 2 bases and J 4 bases, with 10 bases left between them. Unique molecular identifiers were incorporated into the prepared TCRbeta library. Each CDR3 protein gets one entry after TCRdb re-called the PCR reads with MiXCR. Of over 550,000 distinct CDR3 sequences listed, under 12% are singletons. This TCR was sampled from a human donor who donated a stem cell graft to a child with acute myeloid leukemia. This material consisted of PBMCs from the stem cell graft donor, taken from the stem cell graft. This chain uses TRBV7-2 with TRBJ2-3; D is undetermined. Here the CDR3 reads CASSLLGPADTQYF. The CDR3 nucleotides read TGTGCCAGCAGCTTACTCGGCCCCGCAGATACGCAGTATTTT.